This T cell receptor (beta chain) was recorded in a study of T cell responses to AZD1222 COVID-19 vaccine. Study-level points and caveats: There were repertoire samples only from the period after the peak T cell response. Nearly half of the spike-specific TCRs reportedly recognize variant regions that carry no mutations.

V was clipped by 3 bases and J by 1 base, with 8 bases between them. Germline CDR1 and CDR2: KGHDR and SFDVKD. The CDR3 loop spans 15 amino acids. The table came from immunoSEQ multiplex PCR; TCRdb's copy has only in-frame clones and leaves some out. The table includes fewer than 75,000 clones, around nine tenths detected once. Worth noting for this clone: The target antigen is unknown.

The source was peripheral blood, collected 28 days after the second dose of the MenACWY control vaccine. The clonotype originates from an adult who received the MenACWY meningococcal vaccine as a control. This rearrangement joins TRBV24-1 to TRBJ2-2; TRBD2 might be the D (5 bases). The CDR3 DNA sequence: TGTGCCACCAGTGATGCAGGACTGAACACCGGGGAGCTGTTTTTT. This translates into CATSDAGLNTGELFF.